These 31 T cell receptor beta chains came from one sample sequenced in a study of OX40 agonist ivuxolimab in advanced cancers. The library was prepared using the immunoSEQ multiplex PCR assay. TCRdb carries this immuneACCESS record with in-frame sequences only. Its versions omit some clonotypes, under half of them owing to an unresolved V gene in the studies checked, with the rest unexplained. The sample has around 41,000 clones on record, around 88% of them singletons. The ten largest make up roughly 0.55% of the sample. Sequenced here: CD4+ or CD8+ T cells sorted from blood, sampled in a trial of the OX40 agonist ivuxolimab. These receptors all come from an adult with an advanced solid tumor such as melanoma, head and neck, liver or kidney cancer.

V usage is TRBV7-2 and J usage is TRBJ1-2, with 7 positions matching TRBD1. There are 16 residues in the CDR3. V lost 7 bases, J lost 4 bases, and 15 bases stayed unmatched. Germline V CDR1 and CDR2: SGHTA, FQGNSA. The CDR3 DNA sequence: TGTGCCAGCACTCAGGGTAGGGGGCGCTTGGCCTATGGCTACACCTTC. This sequence encodes CASTQGRGRLAYGYTF.

V is TRBV5-4 and J is TRBJ1-2; possibly TRBD1 for D (5 bases). The V end was cut by 2 bases, the J end by 3 bases, with 14 bases between. The CDR3 totals 15 residues. Germline CDR1 and CDR2: SGHNT and YYREEE (reference sequence). CDR3 sequence: CASSFGGADDYGYTF. CDR3 in DNA: TGTGCCAGCAGCTTCGGTGGGGCCGACGACTATGGCTACACCTTC.

J is TRBJ2-1 and V is TRBV2, with TRBD2 as a possible D gene (6 bases). The CDR3 is made up of 15 amino acids. V dropped 8 bases and J dropped 2 bases, with 16 bases sitting between them. The germline gives CDR1 SNHLY, CDR2 FYNNEI. In nucleotides, the CDR3 is TGTGCCAGCCTTAAGGACGGAGGGACCTACAATGAGCAGTTCTTC. It specifies CASLKDGGTYNEQFF.

On this clone itself: The CDR3 ends on some other residue instead of the conserved phenylalanine or tryptophan, so this is likely a read error. The chain joins TRBV2 to TRBJ1-6; D not resolved. The CDR3 extends over 15 amino acids. The V and J ends lost 2 bases and 4 bases respectively, with 9 bases between them. Germline CDR1 SNHLY, CDR2 FYNNEI. CDR3 bases: TGTGCCAGCAGTGAATGGTGGGAATATAATTCACCCCTCCACCTT. Translated, it gives CASSEWWEYNSPLHL.

This clone was detected once. The gene calls are TRBV2 and TRBJ2-3; 9 bases agree with TRBD1. After removal of 8 bases from V and 5 bases from J, the junction contained 14 bases not matched to a gene. The CDR3 spans 16 residues. Germline assignment: CDR1 SNHLY and CDR2 FYNNEI. CDR3 region: CASLTAGQGSGDTQYF. CDR3 coding DNA: TGTGCCAGCCTAACTGCGGGACAGGGTTCTGGAGATACGCAGTATTTT.

The count of this clone is one. V gene TRBV7-3 combines with J gene TRBJ2-3, with TRBD2 as a possible D gene (7 bases). The CDR3 runs 15 residues. Germline CDR1 and CDR2: SGHTA and FQGTGA. V was shortened by 0 bases and J by 9 bases, with 16 bases between the two germline ends. CDR3 in amino acids: CASSLTWGGLGTQYF. The CDR3 DNA reads as TGTGCCAGCAGCTTAACCTGGGGGGGCTTAGGGACGCAGTATTTT.

The chain couples TRBV7-3 to TRBJ2-1; D may correspond to TRBD1 or TRBD2 (5 bases each). V lost 4 bases and J lost 8, with 9 bases in between. CDR1 and CDR2 from the germline V gene are SGHTA and FQGTGA. This CDR3 comprises 12 residues. The DNA of the CDR3 is TGTGCCAGCAGCTCCACGGGGCATGAGCAGTTCTTC. This encodes CASSSTGHEQFF.

V gene TRBV6-6 combines with J gene TRBJ1-2, with TRBD1 identical over 9 bases. Per the germline V gene, CDR1 is MNHNY and CDR2 is SVGAGI (reference sequence). With 6 bases clipped from V and 6 bases from J, the junction kept 5 bases outside the gene matches. The CDR3 runs to 13 residues. DNA for the CDR3: TGTGCCAGCAGATACAGGGGGCGAGATGGCTACACCTTC. This encodes CASRYRGRDGYTF.

This chain uses TRBV5-1 with TRBJ2-3, with 8 bases identical to TRBD1. There are 13 residues in the CDR3. J lost 4 bases, V lost 4 bases, and 2 bases had no gene match. Per the germline V gene, CDR1 is SGHRS and CDR2 is YFSETQ. The CDR3 sequence is CASSTDRADTQYF. In DNA, the CDR3 is TGCGCCAGCAGCACGGACAGGGCAGATACGCAGTATTTT.

The chain is built from TRBV18 and TRBJ1-2, with TRBD1 matching 9 bases. Trimming removed 5 bases from V and 7 bases from J; junction bases left unmatched: 11. This CDR3 has 15 residues. Germline V lookup: CDR1 KGHSH, CDR2 LQKENI. Here the CDR3 reads CASSTGQGPYGGYTF. The CDR3 DNA reads as TGTGCCAGCTCAACGGGACAGGGCCCCTATGGTGGCTACACCTTC.

The count of this clone is one. The CDR3 loop is CASSTSGGGTGELFF. In DNA form, the CDR3 reads TGTGCCAGCAGCACTAGTGGGGGCGGCACCGGGGAGCTGTTTTTT. The genes are TRBV6-1 and TRBJ2-2, with D possibly matching TRBD1 (6 bases). V was pared by 6 bases and J by 4 bases, with 15 bases between. From germline, CDR1 is MNHNS and CDR2 SASEGT. The CDR3 sequence is 15 residues long.

The chain uses TRBV5-1 and TRBJ2-5, with D possibly matching TRBD2 (7 bases). Germline CDR1 is SGHRS and CDR2 is YFSETQ. This CDR3 region has 15 residues. V dropped 7 bases and J dropped 0 bases, with 16 bases sitting between them. CDR3 amino acids: CASGPGGQYQETQYF. CDR3 nucleotides: TGCGCCAGCGGTCCGGGGGGACAATACCAAGAGACCCAGTACTTC.

This chain links TRBV19 with TRBJ2-5; 7 bases align to TRBD1. Germline lookup yields CDR1 LNHDA and CDR2 SQIVND (reference sequence). The CDR3 is 13 amino acids. Trimming at V came to 3 bases and at J to 7 bases, leaving 5 bases not matched to a gene. The CDR3 loop is CASSIDREGTQYF. The CDR3 DNA reads TGTGCCAGTAGTATCGACAGGGAAGGGACCCAGTACTTC.

The V and J genes are TRBV28 and TRBJ1-5; 11 bases map to TRBD1. The V segment lost 0 bases and the J segment 4 bases; nucleotides outside the gene matches: 5. Germline-derived CDR1 and CDR2 are MDHEN and SYDVKM. The CDR3 totals 17 residues. CDR3 nucleotide sequence: TGTGCCAGCAGTTTATGGGTTGGGACAGGGGGGAATCAGCCCCAGCATTTT. It specifies CASSLWVGTGGNQPQHF.

The chain recombines TRBV10-3 with TRBJ1-1, with 12 bases matching TRBD1. This CDR3 has 13 amino acids. In germline, CDR1 is ENHRY, CDR2 SYGVKD. V was pared by 8 bases and J by 7 bases, with 5 bases of the junction left unmatched. CDR3 DNA: TGTGCCATCGGGGACAGGGGGCTCGGTGAAGCTTTCTTT. Its translation: CAIGDRGLGEAFF.

The J gene is TRBJ2-7, the V gene TRBV7-2, with D perhaps matching TRBD1 (6 bases). CDR3 length: 11 amino acids. Germline CDR1 SGHTA, CDR2 FQGNSA. V lost 5 bases to trimming and J lost 6 bases, with 8 bases between them. The CDR3 coding sequence is TGTGCCAGCAGCCTACAGGGCGAGCAGTACTTC. Translated, it gives CASSLQGEQYF.

The V gene is TRBV9, the J gene TRBJ2-5, with D perhaps TRBD1 (6 bases). The V gene lost 3 bases and the J gene lost 0 bases, with 15 bases spanning the gap. CDR1 SGDLS and CDR2 YYNGEE come from the germline V gene. The CDR3 extends over 16 amino acids. CDR3 in DNA: TGTGCCAGCAGCGAGGGGGTAGTGGGGTACCAAGAGACCCAGTACTTC. The encoded protein is CASSEGVVGYQETQYF.

The chain employs TRBV7-3 and TRBJ2-3; tentatively, D is TRBD1 or TRBD2 (5 bases each). Germline CDR1 and CDR2: SGHTA and FQGTGA. The ends were cut back, 4 bases at V and 3 bases at J, with 14 bases in the middle. This CDR3 contains 15 residues. The CDR3 here is CASSSLGDKTDTQYF. CDR3 nucleotide sequence: TGTGCCAGCAGCTCCCTGGGGGATAAAACAGATACGCAGTATTTT.

The chain joins TRBV11-2 to TRBJ1-1; D uncertain. The V gene lost 3 bases and the J gene lost 5 bases, with 13 bases spanning the gap. Germline V gene data show CDR1 as SGHAT and CDR2 as FQNNGV. CDR3 size: 14 residues. Here the CDR3 reads CASSLIPDETEAFF. DNA of the CDR3: TGTGCCAGCAGCTTGATCCCTGATGAGACTGAAGCTTTCTTT.

This chain connects TRBV15 to TRBJ2-3; D gene uncertain. CDR1 and CDR2 (germline): LNHNV, YYDKDF (reference sequence). Trimming removed 0 bases at V and 6 bases at J, with 7 bases between. There are 13 residues in the CDR3. The CDR3 coding sequence is TGTGCCACCAGCAGAGAAGCTTACGATACGCAGTATTTT. This translates into CATSREAYDTQYF.

The chain couples TRBV5-4 to TRBJ2-3, with TRBD1 matching 8 bases. Germline CDR1 and CDR2: SGHNT and YYREEE (reference sequence). J gave up 5 bases and V 4 bases, and 9 bases lay outside the gene matches. The length of the CDR3 is 15 residues. The CDR3 DNA sequence: TGTGCCAGCAGCCGGACAGGGTTGAAGGGAGATACGCAGTATTTT. This sequence encodes CASSRTGLKGDTQYF.

The chain combines TRBV27 with TRBJ1-1, with D perhaps matching TRBD1 (5 bases). Germline CDR1 and CDR2: MNHEY and SMNVEV (reference sequence). The CDR3 loop spans 15 amino acids. V was trimmed by 1 base and J by 6 bases, leaving 15 bases between them. The CDR3 loop reads CASSLLGGGLAEAFF. Here the CDR3 DNA reads TGTGCCAGCAGTTTATTGGGGGGAGGTTTAGCTGAAGCTTTCTTT.

The CDR3 region has the DNA TGTGCCGCCTCCCAGGAAAGCTCTGGGGCCAACGTCCTGACTTTC. This gives the protein CAASQESSGANVLTF. This chain links TRBV2 with TRBJ2-6; D not certain. The CDR3 has 15 residues. In germline, CDR1 is SNHLY, CDR2 FYNNEI. Trimming took 11 bases from V and 0 from J, leaving 14 bases between them.

V and J are TRBV11-2 and TRBJ2-1; D gene ambiguous. The CDR3 totals 12 residues. The germline V gene has CDR1 SGHAT and CDR2 FQNNGV. The ends were cut back, 2 bases at V and 6 bases at J, with 5 bases in the middle. The CDR3 loop is CASSLTFNEQFF. The CDR3 DNA follows: TGTGCCAGCAGCTTAACTTTCAATGAGCAGTTCTTC.

The CDR3 loop is CASSLGDTSLYEQYF. The CDR3 DNA reads as TGCGCCAGCAGCTTAGGGGACACCTCCCTCTACGAGCAGTACTTC. The chain employs TRBV5-1 and TRBJ2-7; perhaps TRBD1 as D (6 bases). The CDR3 is 15 amino acids. Germline values: CDR1 SGHRS, CDR2 YFSETQ. Trimming cost V 2 bases and J 3 bases, with 15 bases left between them.

Of note for this clone: The CDR3 end shows no conserved phenylalanine or tryptophan, and so a read error is likely. The V and J genes are TRBV7-9 and TRBJ1-6, with D unresolved. Germline V gives CDR1 SEHNR, CDR2 FQNEAQ (reference sequence). CDR3 length: 15 amino acids. The germline V and J ends were trimmed by 5 bases and 8 bases, with 16 bases remaining between them. The CDR3 nucleotides are TGTGCCAGCAGCCCACCCGGGTCCGCGGATTCACCCCTCCACCTT. It yields the protein CASSPPGSADSPLHL.

V usage is TRBV7-3 and J usage is TRBJ1-1; D is unclear. The germline CDR1 and CDR2 sequences are SGHTA and FQGTGA. The V gene lost 4 bases and the J gene lost 0 bases, with 9 bases spanning the gap. This CDR3 is built from 14 residues. The CDR3 here is CASSSTSMNTEAFF. The CDR3 DNA reads as TGTGCCAGCAGCTCAACCTCGATGAACACTGAAGCTTTCTTT.

This chain links TRBV5-1 with TRBJ2-1, with 7 bases identical to TRBD1. Trimming took 3 bases from V and 0 from J; bases not matched to a gene: 6. This CDR3 contains 16 residues. CDR1 and CDR2 from the germline V gene are SGHRS and YFSETQ. CDR3 nucleotides: TGCGCCAGCAGCTCCCGAGGACAGGACTCCTACAATGAGCAGTTCTTC. The encoded protein is CASSSRGQDSYNEQFF.

V and J are TRBV2 and TRBJ1-1; 10 bases are shared with TRBD1. The CDR3 is made up of 14 amino acids. Germline lookup yields CDR1 SNHLY and CDR2 FYNNEI. The junction had 10 bases not matched to a gene; V was cut back by 6 bases and J by 9 bases. CDR3 sequence: CASSPDRGSSKAFF. DNA for the CDR3: TGTGCCAGCAGCCCGGACAGGGGGTCATCGAAAGCTTTCTTT.

V gene TRBV5-5 combines with J gene TRBJ1-1; 10 bases agree with TRBD1. The germline V gene encodes CDR1 SGHKS and CDR2 YYEKEE (reference sequence). The CDR3 extends over 13 amino acids. V shed 10 bases and J 3 bases; nucleotides not matched to a gene: 6. The CDR3 nucleotides are TGTGCCTGGTCCGGGACAGGGGACACTGAAGCTTTCTTT. It yields the protein CAWSGTGDTEAFF.

V gene TRBV19 combines with J gene TRBJ2-4, with D maybe TRBD2 (6 bases). Between the trimmed V and J ends, which lost 2 bases and 7 bases, there was a span of 12 bases. This CDR3 spans 14 amino acids. Germline V lookup: CDR1 LNHDA, CDR2 SQIVND (reference sequence). The CDR3: CASSILSGGNIQYF. In DNA form, the CDR3 reads TGTGCCAGTAGTATATTAAGCGGAGGGAACATTCAGTACTTC.